Each of the 7 T cell receptor beta chains below was sequenced from the same sample in a study of tumor and adjacent non-tumor tissue in lung cancer. The template was RNA from unsorted bulk tissue. Distant lung tissue was collected more than 3 cm away from the tumor edge. The library came from three nested PCR rounds adapted from ARM-PCR protocols. MiXCR was run by TCRdb on the multiplex PCR reads, yielding one entry per CDR3 protein. The sample yields 60,000 to 70,000 distinct CDR3 sequences, roughly three quarters seen once. Sequenced: distant non-tumor lung tissue. The receptors stem from a man between 60 and 75 years old with non-small cell lung cancer.

On this clonotype itself: A much larger clone is a single base away; this may be a read error. V is TRBV20-1 and J is TRBJ2-1; TRBD2 aligns across 9 bases. Germline CDR1 and CDR2: DFQATT and SNEGSKA (reference sequence). This CDR3 region has 14 residues. The CDR3 DNA follows: TGCTGTGCAGACCCCGGGACTAGCATAAATGAGCAGTTCTTC. Its translation is CCADPGTSINEQFF.

Turning to this clonotype: At one boundary the junction diverges from the germline segment, which might be a read error. The CDR3 sequence is CPSSFPGPYNEQFF. CDR3 nucleotide sequence: TGTCCCAGCAGTTTTCCCGGCCCCTACAATGAGCAGTTCTTC. J is TRBJ2-1 and V is TRBV28; D is unresolved. Germline CDR1 reads MDHEN; CDR2 reads SYDVKM. There are 14 residues in the CDR3.

Comment on this clonotype: Relative to the germline gene, one junction end is altered; a read error may explain this. J is TRBJ2-6 and V is TRBV6-1, with no clear D. Germline-derived CDR1 and CDR2 are MNHNS and SASEGT. This CDR3 has 15 amino acids. CDR3 sequence reads: CASSSQVSGANVLTF. CDR3 nucleotides: TGTGCCAGCAGTTCTCAGGTGTCTGGAGCCAACGTCCTGACTTTC.

The chain links TRBV6-1 to TRBJ2-3; tentatively, D is TRBD1 or TRBD2 (5 bases each). The CDR3 runs to 14 residues. Trimming shortened V by 7 bases and J by 3 bases, and 14 bases separated the two germline ends. Germline-derived CDR1 and CDR2 are MNHNS and SASEGT. The CDR3: CASNSGRSTDTQYF. CDR3 DNA: TGTGCCAGCAATTCGGGACGTTCGACAGATACGCAGTATTTT.

The rearrangement links TRBV4-2 to TRBJ2-2, with 12 bases that match TRBD2. J was trimmed by 3 bases and V by 2 bases; bases with no gene match: 4. Germline V lookup: CDR1 LGHNA, CDR2 YNFKEQ. The CDR3 has 17 residues. CDR3 DNA sequence: TGTGCCAGCAGCCAATCAAGACTAGCGGGAGACACCGGGGAGCTGTTTTTT. Amino acid sequence: CASSQSRLAGDTGELFF.

A word on this clonotype: The junction departs from germline at one end; a sequencing error may be responsible. This chain links TRBV12-3 or TRBV12-4 with TRBJ2-1; TRBD2 agrees at 10 bases. The CDR3 runs to 15 residues. DNA of the CDR3: TGTGCCAGCAGCCCTAGCGGGAGTCTTCTCAATGATCAGTTCTTC. As protein: CASSPSGSLLNDQFF.

On this clonotype: Likely a read error: the CDR3 ends without its conserved phenylalanine or tryptophan. The chain combines TRBV6-5 with TRBJ2-1; perhaps TRBD2 as D (5 bases). This CDR3 spans 15 amino acids. Germline CDR1 MNHEY, CDR2 SVGAGI. As DNA, the CDR3 is TGTACCAGCAGTTACTCGAGGCGCAGCGGCAATGAGCAGTTCTTA. Its protein is CTSSYSRRSGNEQFL.